This TCR beta chain comes out of a study of OX40 agonist ivuxolimab in advanced cancers. Germline V gene lookup returns CDR1 SNHLY and CDR2 FYNNEI. The length of the CDR3 is 18 residues. The V and J ends lost 10 bases and 4 bases respectively, with 29 bases between them. The table came from immunoSEQ multiplex PCR; TCRdb's copy has only in-frame clones and leaves some out. Altogether fewer than 85,000 clones are present, roughly nine tenths being singletons, with the ten largest covering roughly a tenth. The input for sequencing was CD4+ or CD8+ T cells sorted from blood, taken in a trial of the OX40 agonist ivuxolimab. J is TRBJ2-1 and V is TRBV2; perhaps TRBD1 as D (7 bases). This sequence originates from an adult with an advanced solid tumor such as melanoma, head and neck, liver or kidney cancer. The CDR3 loop is CAITNPLYTGAGYNEQFF. In DNA, the CDR3 is TGTGCCATCACAAACCCCCTATACACAGGGGCGGGGTACAATGAGCAGTTCTTC.